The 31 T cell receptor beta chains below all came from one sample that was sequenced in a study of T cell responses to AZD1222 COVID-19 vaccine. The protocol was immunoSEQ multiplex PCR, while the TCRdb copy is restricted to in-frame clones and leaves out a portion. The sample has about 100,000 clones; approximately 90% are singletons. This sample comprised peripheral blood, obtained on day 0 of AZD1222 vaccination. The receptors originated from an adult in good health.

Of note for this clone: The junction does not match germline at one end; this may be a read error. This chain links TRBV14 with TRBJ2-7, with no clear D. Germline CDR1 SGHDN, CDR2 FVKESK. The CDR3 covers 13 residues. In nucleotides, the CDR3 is TGTGCCAGCAGCCAAGAATATAGGTCAGAGCTCAACTTC. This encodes CASSQEYRSELNF.

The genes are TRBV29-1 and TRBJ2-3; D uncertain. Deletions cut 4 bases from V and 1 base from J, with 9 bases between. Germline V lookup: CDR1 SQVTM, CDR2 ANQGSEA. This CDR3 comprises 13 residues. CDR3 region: CSVVPSRTDTQYF. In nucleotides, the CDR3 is TGCAGCGTTGTCCCTTCCCGCACAGATACGCAGTATTTT.

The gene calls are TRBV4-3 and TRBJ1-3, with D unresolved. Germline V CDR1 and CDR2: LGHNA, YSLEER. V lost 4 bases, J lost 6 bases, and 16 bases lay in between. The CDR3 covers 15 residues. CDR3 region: CASSLTRARENTIYF. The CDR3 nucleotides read TGCGCCAGCAGCCTCACTCGGGCCCGAGAAAACACCATATATTTT.

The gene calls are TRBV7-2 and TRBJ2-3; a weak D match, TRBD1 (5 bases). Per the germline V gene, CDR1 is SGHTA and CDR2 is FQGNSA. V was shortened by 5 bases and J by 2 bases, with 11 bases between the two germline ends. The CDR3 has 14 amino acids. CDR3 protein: CASSLRQFTDTQYF. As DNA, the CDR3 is TGTGCCAGCAGCCTCCGACAGTTCACAGATACGCAGTATTTT. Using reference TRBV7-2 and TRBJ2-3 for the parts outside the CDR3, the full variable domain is GAGVSQSPSNKVTEKGKDVELRCDPISGHTALYWYRQSLGQGLEFLIYFQGNSAPDKSGLPSDRFSAERTGGSVSTLTIQRTQQEDSAVYLCASSLRQFTDTQYFGPGTRLTVL.

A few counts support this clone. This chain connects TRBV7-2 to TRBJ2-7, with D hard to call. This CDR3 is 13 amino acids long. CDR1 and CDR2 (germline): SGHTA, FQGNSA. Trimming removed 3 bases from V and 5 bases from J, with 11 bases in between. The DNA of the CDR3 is TGTGCCAGCAGCTTTTACCTGGGAAACGAGCAGTACTTC. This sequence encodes CASSFYLGNEQYF.

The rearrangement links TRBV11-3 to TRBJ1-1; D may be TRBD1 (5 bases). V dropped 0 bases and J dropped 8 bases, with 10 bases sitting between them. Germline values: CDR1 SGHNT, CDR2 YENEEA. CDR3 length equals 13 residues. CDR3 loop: CASSLDVTGEAFF. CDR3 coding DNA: TGTGCCAGCAGCTTAGATGTAACAGGAGAAGCTTTCTTT.

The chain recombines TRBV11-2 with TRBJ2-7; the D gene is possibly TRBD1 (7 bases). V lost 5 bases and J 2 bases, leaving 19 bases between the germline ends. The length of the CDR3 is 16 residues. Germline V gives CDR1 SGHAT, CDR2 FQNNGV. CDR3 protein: CASSPSSAGQTYEQYF. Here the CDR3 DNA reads TGTGCCAGCAGCCCCTCCTCGGCGGGACAGACCTACGAGCAGTACTTC. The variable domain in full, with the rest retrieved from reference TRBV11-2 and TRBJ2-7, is EAGVAQSPRYKIIEKRQSVAFWCNPISGHATLYWYQQILGQGPKLLIQFQNNGVVDDSQLPKDRFSAERLKGVDSTLKIQPAKLEDSAVYLCASSPSSAGQTYEQYFGPGTRLTVT.

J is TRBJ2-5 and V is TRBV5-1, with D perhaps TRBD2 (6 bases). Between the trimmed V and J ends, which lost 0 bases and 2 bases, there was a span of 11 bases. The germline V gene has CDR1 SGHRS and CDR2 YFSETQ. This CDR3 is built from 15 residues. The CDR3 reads CASSLVGTQQETQYF. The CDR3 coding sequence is TGCGCCAGCAGCTTGGTAGGGACTCAACAAGAGACCCAGTACTTC.

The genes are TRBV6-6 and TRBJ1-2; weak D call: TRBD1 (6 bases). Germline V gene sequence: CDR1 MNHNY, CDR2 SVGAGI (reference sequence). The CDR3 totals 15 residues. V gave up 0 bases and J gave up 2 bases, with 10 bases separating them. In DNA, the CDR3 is TGTGCCAGCAGTTACTCGCGTACAGGGAACTATGGCTACACCTTC. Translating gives CASSYSRTGNYGYTF.

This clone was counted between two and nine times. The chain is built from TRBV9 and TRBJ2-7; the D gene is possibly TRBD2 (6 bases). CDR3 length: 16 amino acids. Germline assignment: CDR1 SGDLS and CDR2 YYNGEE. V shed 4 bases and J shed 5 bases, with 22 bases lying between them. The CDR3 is CASSSRRDSRPNEQYF. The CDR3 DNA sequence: TGTGCCAGCAGCTCCCGTCGGGACTCCAGGCCCAACGAGCAGTACTTC.

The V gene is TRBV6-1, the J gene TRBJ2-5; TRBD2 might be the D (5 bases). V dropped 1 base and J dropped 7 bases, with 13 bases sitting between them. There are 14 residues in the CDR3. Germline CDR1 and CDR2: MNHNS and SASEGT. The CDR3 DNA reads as TGTGCCAGCAGTGAAGTGGGCGGGCGCGGGACCCAGTACTTC. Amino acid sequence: CASSEVGGRGTQYF.

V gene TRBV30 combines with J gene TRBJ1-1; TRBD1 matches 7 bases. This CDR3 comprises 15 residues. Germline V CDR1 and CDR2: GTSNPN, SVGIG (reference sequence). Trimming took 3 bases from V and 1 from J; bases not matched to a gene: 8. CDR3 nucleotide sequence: TGTGCCTGGAGCCCTACAGGGGAGAGGAACACTGAAGCTTTCTTT. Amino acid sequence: CAWSPTGERNTEAFF.

This CDR3 reads CASSGPPPNYGYTF. DNA for the CDR3: TGTGCCAGCAGTGGACCCCCACCTAACTATGGCTACACCTTC. V is TRBV2 and J is TRBJ1-2; D uncertain. This CDR3 comprises 14 residues. Deletions cut 4 bases from V and 0 bases from J, with 9 bases between. Per germline, CDR1 SNHLY and CDR2 FYNNEI.

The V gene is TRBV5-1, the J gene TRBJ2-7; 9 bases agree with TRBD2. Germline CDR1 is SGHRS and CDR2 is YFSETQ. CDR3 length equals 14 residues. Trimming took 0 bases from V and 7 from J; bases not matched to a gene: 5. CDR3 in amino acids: CASSLGGLAKEQYF. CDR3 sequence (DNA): TGCGCCAGCAGCTTGGGAGGACTAGCGAAAGAGCAGTACTTC. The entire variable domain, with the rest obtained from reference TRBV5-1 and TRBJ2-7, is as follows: KAGVTQTPRYLIKTRGQQVTLSCSPISGHRSVSWYQQTPGQGLQFLFEYFSETQRNKGNFPGRFSGRQFSNSRSEMNVSTLELGDSALYLCASSLGGLAKEQYFGPGTRLTVT.

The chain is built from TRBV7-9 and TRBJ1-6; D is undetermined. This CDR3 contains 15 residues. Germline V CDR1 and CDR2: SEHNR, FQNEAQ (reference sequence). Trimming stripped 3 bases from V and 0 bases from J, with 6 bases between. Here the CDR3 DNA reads TGTGCCAGCAGCTTTCAGAGCTCCTATAATTCACCCCTCCACTTT. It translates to CASSFQSSYNSPLHF. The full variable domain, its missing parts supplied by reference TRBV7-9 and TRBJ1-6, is DTGVSQNPRHKITKRGQNVTFRCDPISEHNRLYWYRQTLGQGPEFLTYFQNEAQLEKSRLLSDRFSAERPKGSFSTLEIQRTEQGDSAMYLCASSFQSSYNSPLHFGNGTRLTVT.

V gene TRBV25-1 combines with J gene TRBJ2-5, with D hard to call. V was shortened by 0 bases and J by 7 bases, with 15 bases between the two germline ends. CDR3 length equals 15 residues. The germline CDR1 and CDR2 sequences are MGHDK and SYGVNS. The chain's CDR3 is CASSEYANQRRTQYF. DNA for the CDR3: TGTGCCAGCAGTGAATATGCCAACCAAAGACGGACCCAGTACTTC.

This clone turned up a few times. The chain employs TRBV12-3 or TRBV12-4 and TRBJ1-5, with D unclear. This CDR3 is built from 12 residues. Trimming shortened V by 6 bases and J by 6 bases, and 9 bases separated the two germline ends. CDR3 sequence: CASRPEGQPQHF. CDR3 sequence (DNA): TGTGCCAGCAGGCCTGAGGGTCAGCCCCAGCATTTT.

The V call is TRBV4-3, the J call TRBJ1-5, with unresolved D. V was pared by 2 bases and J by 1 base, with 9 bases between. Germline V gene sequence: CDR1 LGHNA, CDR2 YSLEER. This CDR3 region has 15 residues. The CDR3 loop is CASSQLKGSNQPQHF. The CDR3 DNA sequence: TGCGCCAGCAGCCAACTAAAAGGGAGCAATCAGCCCCAGCATTTT.

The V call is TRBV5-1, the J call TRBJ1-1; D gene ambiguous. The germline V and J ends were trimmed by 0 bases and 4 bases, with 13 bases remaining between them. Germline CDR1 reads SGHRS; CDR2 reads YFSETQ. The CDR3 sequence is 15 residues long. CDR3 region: CASSLEAIQGTEAFF. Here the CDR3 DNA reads TGCGCCAGCAGCTTGGAAGCGATTCAAGGCACTGAAGCTTTCTTT.

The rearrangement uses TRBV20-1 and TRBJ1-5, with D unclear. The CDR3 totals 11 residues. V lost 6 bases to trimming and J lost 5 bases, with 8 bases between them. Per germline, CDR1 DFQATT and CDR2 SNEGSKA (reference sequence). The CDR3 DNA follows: TGCAGTGCCGCGGACGATCAGCCCCAGCATTTT. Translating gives CSAADDQPQHF.

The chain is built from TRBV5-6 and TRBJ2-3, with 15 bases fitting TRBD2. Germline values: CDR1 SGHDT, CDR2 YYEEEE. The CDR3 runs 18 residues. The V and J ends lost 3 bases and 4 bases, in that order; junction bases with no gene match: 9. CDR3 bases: TGTGCCAGCAGCTCGGGACTAGCGGGGGGTGGAGCACCAGATACGCAGTATTTT. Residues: CASSSGLAGGGAPDTQYF.

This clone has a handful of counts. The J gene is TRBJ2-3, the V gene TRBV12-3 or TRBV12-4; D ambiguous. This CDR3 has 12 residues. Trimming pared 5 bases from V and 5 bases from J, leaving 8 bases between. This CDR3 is CASSRQEDTQYF. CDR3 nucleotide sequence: TGTGCCAGCAGTCGCCAGGAAGATACGCAGTATTTT.

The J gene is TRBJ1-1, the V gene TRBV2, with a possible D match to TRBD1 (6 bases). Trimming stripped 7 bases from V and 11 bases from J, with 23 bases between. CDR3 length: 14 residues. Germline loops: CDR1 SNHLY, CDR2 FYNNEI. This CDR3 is CASNTLAGADPAFF. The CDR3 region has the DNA TGTGCCAGCAACACTTTAGCGGGGGCCGATCCCGCTTTCTTT.

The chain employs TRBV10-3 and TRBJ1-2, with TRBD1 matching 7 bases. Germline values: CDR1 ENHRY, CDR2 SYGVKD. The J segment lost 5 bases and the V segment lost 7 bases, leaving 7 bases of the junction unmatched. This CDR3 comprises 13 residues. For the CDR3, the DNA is TGTGCCATCACCACGGGACAGTGGTATGGCTACACCTTC. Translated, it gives CAITTGQWYGYTF.

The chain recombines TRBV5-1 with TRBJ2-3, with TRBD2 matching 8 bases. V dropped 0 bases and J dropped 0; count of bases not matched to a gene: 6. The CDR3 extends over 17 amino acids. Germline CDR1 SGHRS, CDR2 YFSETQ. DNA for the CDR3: TGCGCCAGCAGCTTGGGAGGCAGCGGGGGTAGCACAGATACGCAGTATTTT. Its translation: CASSLGGSGGSTDTQYF.

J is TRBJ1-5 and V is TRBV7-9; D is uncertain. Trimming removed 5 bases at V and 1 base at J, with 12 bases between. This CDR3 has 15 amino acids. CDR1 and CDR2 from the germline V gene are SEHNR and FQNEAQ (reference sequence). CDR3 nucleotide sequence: TGTGCCAGCAGCCCTGCGGCGGGAAGCAATCAGCCCCAGCATTTT. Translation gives CASSPAAGSNQPQHF. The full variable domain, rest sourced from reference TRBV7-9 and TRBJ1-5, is DTGVSQNPRHKITKRGQNVTFRCDPISEHNRLYWYRQTLGQGPEFLTYFQNEAQLEKSRLLSDRFSAERPKGSFSTLEIQRTEQGDSAMYLCASSPAAGSNQPQHFGDGTRLSIL.

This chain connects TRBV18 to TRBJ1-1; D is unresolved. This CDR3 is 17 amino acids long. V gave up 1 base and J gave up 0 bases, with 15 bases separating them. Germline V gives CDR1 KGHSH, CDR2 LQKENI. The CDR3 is CASSPRGKGGMNTEAFF. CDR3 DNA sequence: TGTGCCAGCTCACCACGCGGCAAGGGTGGAATGAACACTGAAGCTTTCTTT.

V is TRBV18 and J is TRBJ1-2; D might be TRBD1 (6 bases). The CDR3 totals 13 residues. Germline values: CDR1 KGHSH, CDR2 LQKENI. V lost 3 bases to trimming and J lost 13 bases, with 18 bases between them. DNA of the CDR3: TGTGCCAGCTCACCTAACGCGGGGGCTACGGGCACCTTC. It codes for CASSPNAGATGTF.

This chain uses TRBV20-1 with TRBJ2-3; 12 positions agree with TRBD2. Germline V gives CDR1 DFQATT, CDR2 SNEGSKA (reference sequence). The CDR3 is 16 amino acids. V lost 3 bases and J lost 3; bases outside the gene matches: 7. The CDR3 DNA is TGCAGTGCTAGTGGACTAGCGGGGAGGGTAACAGATACGCAGTATTTT. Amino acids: CSASGLAGRVTDTQYF.

CDR3 nucleotides: TGTGCCAGCAGCCCGCAACGACAGGCGCGGAATGAAAAACTGTTTTTT. Translation: CASSPQRQARNEKLFF. The rearrangement uses TRBV7-9 and TRBJ1-4; TRBD1 might be the D (6 bases). The CDR3 extends over 16 amino acids. Germline V gene lookup returns CDR1 SEHNR and CDR2 FQNEAQ (reference sequence). With 5 bases removed from V and 5 bases from J, the gap between germline ends came to 18 bases.

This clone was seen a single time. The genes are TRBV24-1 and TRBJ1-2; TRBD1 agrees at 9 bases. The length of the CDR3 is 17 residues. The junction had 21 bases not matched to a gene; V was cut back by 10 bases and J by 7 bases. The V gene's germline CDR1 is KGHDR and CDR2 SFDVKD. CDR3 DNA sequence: TGTGCCACGGCCCCCAGGGGACAGGGCCTGTTGGGGTCTGGCTACACCTTC. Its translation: CATAPRGQGLLGSGYTF.